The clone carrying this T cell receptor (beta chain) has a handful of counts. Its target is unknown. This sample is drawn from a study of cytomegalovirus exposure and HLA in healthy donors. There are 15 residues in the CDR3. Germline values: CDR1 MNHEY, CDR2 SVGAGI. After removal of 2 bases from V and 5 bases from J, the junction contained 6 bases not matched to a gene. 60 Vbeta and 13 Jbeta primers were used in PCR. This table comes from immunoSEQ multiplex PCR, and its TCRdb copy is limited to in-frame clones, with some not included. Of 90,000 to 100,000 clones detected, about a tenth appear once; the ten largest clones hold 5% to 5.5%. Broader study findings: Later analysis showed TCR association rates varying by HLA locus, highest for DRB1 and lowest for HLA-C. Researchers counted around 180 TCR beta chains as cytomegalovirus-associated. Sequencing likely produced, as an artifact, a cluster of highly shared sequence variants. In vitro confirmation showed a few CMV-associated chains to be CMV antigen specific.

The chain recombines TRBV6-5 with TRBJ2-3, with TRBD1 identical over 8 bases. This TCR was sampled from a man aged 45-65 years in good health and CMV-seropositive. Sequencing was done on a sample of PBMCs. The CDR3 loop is CASSYGQGALDTQYF. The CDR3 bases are TGTGCCAGCAGTTACGGCCAGGGGGCTTTAGATACGCAGTATTTT.